These 25 T cell receptor beta chains came from one sample sequenced in a study of blood T cell repertoires in COVID-19. Some clones are missing from TCRdb's copy, which holds only in-frame ones; the method was immunoSEQ multiplex PCR. The sample gives 250,000 to 300,000 clones, approximately 80% of which show up once; about 5% is in the top ten. Material: PBMCs or T cells enriched from blood (not recorded which). These receptors were obtained from a man aged 40-49 years who had been exposed to COVID-19.

V and J are TRBV3-1 (or the pseudogene TRBV3-2) and TRBJ1-1; no clear D. Germline V gene lookup returns CDR1 LGHDT and CDR2 YNNKEL (reference sequence). The CDR3 runs 11 residues. Trimming pared 3 bases from V and 8 bases from J, leaving 7 bases between. CDR3 in amino acids: CASSQGREAFF. The CDR3 bases are TGTGCCAGCAGCCAGGGGAGGGAAGCTTTCTTT.

This sequence joins TRBV5-4 and TRBJ2-1, with 8 bases lining up with TRBD1. The CDR3 totals 15 residues. The junction had 6 bases not matched to a gene; V was cut back by 2 bases and J by 5 bases. Germline lookup yields CDR1 SGHNT and CDR2 YYREEE (reference sequence). CDR3: CASSLRQGSNNEQFF. In DNA form, the CDR3 reads TGTGCCAGCAGCTTAAGACAGGGGTCGAACAATGAGCAGTTCTTC.

This clone was recorded a few times. The chain combines TRBV24-1 with TRBJ2-1, with a weak D call TRBD2 (5 bases). Trimming shortened V by 10 bases and J by 9 bases, and 12 bases separated the two germline ends. CDR3 length: 11 amino acids. The V gene's germline CDR1 is KGHDR and CDR2 SFDVKD. CDR3 nucleotides: TGTGCCACGGGAACTAGAATTGAGCAGTTCTTC. Translation: CATGTRIEQFF.

The chain couples TRBV24-1 to TRBJ1-5; 7 bases agree with TRBD1. CDR3 length equals 12 residues. The J segment lost 7 bases and the V segment lost 10 bases, leaving 6 bases of the junction unmatched. Germline CDR1 KGHDR, CDR2 SFDVKD. This CDR3 is CATDDRDQPQHF. The CDR3 nucleotides are TGTGCCACAGACGACAGGGACCAGCCCCAGCATTTT.

The chain is built from TRBV6-5 and TRBJ1-2; D possibly corresponds to TRBD1 (5 bases). V dropped 8 bases and J dropped 4 bases, with 20 bases sitting between them. Germline V gene lookup returns CDR1 MNHEY and CDR2 SVGAGI. The CDR3 extends over 15 amino acids. The CDR3 here is CASVLSAGGGYGYTF. In DNA form, the CDR3 reads TGTGCCAGCGTCCTAAGTGCGGGCGGGGGCTATGGCTACACCTTC.

The rearrangement uses TRBV5-4 and TRBJ2-5; a possible D gene is TRBD2 (6 bases). In germline, CDR1 is SGHNT, CDR2 YYREEE (reference sequence). This CDR3 has 14 amino acids. V lost 3 bases to trimming and J lost 1 base, with 10 bases between them. CDR3 in DNA: TGTGCCAGCAGCTACGGGACTGTCCAAGAGACCCAGTACTTC. Its protein is CASSYGTVQETQYF.

CDR3 protein: CASRHRGITRAEAFF. The CDR3 bases are TGTGCCAGCAGACACAGGGGAATTACTAGGGCTGAAGCTTTCTTT. The chain links TRBV6-5 to TRBJ1-1; 7 bases agree with TRBD1. The trim removed 6 bases at V and 6 bases at J, leaving 13 bases unmatched. This CDR3 region has 15 residues. The V gene's germline CDR1 is MNHEY and CDR2 SVGAGI.

The chain links TRBV24-1 to TRBJ2-3, with a weak D call TRBD2 (7 bases). The germline CDR1 and CDR2 sequences are KGHDR and SFDVKD. The CDR3 totals 16 residues. Trimming left V 5 bases short and J 4 bases short, with 18 bases between. The CDR3 loop is CATSVGGGPGADTQYF. The CDR3 DNA sequence: TGTGCCACCAGTGTAGGGGGGGGGCCAGGGGCAGATACGCAGTATTTT.

The rearrangement joins TRBV18 to TRBJ1-4; possibly TRBD1 for D (5 bases). The CDR3 loop spans 14 amino acids. Trimming left V 5 bases short and J 0 bases short, with 7 bases between. Per germline, CDR1 KGHSH and CDR2 LQKENI. The CDR3 loop is CASSDRATNEKLFF. The CDR3 DNA follows: TGTGCCAGCTCAGACAGAGCAACTAATGAAAAACTGTTTTTT.

This chain joins TRBV7-2 and TRBJ2-7, with a weak D call TRBD2 (5 bases). The CDR3 extends over 13 amino acids. Germline CDR1 is SGHTA and CDR2 is FQGNSA. V was cut by 5 bases and J by 6 bases, with 14 bases left in between. The CDR3 here is CASSTTAAGEQYF. CDR3 coding DNA: TGTGCCAGCAGCACGACTGCGGCGGGCGAGCAGTACTTC.

The rearrangement links TRBV11-3 to TRBJ1-1; unclear D gene. Between the trimmed V and J ends, which lost 2 bases and 0 bases, there was a span of 13 bases. The CDR3 extends over 16 amino acids. Germline V lookup: CDR1 SGHNT, CDR2 YENEEA. In nucleotides, the CDR3 is TGTGCCAGCAGCTTACAAGAGTTTTCGCTGAACACTGAAGCTTTCTTT. This codes for CASSLQEFSLNTEAFF.

The V and J genes are TRBV18 and TRBJ2-7; D not certain. Germline CDR1 is KGHSH and CDR2 is LQKENI. The CDR3 contains 16 residues. Trimming removed 0 bases from V and 9 bases from J, with 21 bases in between. Here the CDR3 DNA reads TGTGCCAGCTCACCACCCGGTAGACAAACCAACCCCGGGCAGTACTTC. This codes for CASSPPGRQTNPGQYF.

The chain is built from TRBV7-9 and TRBJ2-7; TRBD1 agrees at 10 bases. After removal of 1 base from V and 5 bases from J, the junction contained 2 bases not matched to a gene. This CDR3 is 14 amino acids long. Per germline, CDR1 SEHNR and CDR2 FQNEAQ (reference sequence). As DNA, the CDR3 is TGTGCCAGCAGCTTAGTAGGGACAGGGGACGAGCAGTACTTC. It translates to CASSLVGTGDEQYF. Complete variable domain (other parts from reference TRBV7-9 and TRBJ2-7): DTGVSQNPRHKITKRGQNVTFRCDPISEHNRLYWYRQTLGQGPEFLTYFQNEAQLEKSRLLSDRFSAERPKGSFSTLEIQRTEQGDSAMYLCASSLVGTGDEQYFGPGTRLTVT.

This clone was seen just once. The V call is TRBV4-2, the J call TRBJ2-7, with TRBD2 matching over 8 bases. The CDR3 is made up of 12 amino acids. With V trimmed by 3 bases and J by 6 bases, 1 base remained unmatched. In germline, CDR1 is LGHNA, CDR2 YNFKEQ. This CDR3 is CASSHGGAEQYF. The CDR3, as DNA: TGTGCCAGCAGCCACGGGGGGGCCGAGCAGTACTTC.

CDR3 nucleotides: TGTGCCAGCACCAAACAGGGGTCAGGAGAGACCCAGTACTTC. Protein sequence: CASTKQGSGETQYF. J is TRBJ2-5 and V is TRBV6-5, with 7 bases matching TRBD1. Germline lookup yields CDR1 MNHEY and CDR2 SVGAGI. This CDR3 is built from 14 residues. Trimming cost V 7 bases and J 4 bases; bases outside gene matches: 9.

The DNA for the CDR3 is TGTGCCAGCAGCTTAGACAGTGAAGCTTTCTTT. The encoded protein is CASSLDSEAFF. This chain joins TRBV7-8 and TRBJ1-1; D gene ambiguous. The CDR3 is 11 residues long. The germline V and J ends were trimmed by 1 base and 7 bases, with 4 bases remaining between them. CDR1 is SGHVS and CDR2 is FQNEAQ in the germline V gene.

The rearrangement joins TRBV27 to TRBJ1-6, with D possibly matching TRBD1 (6 bases). Trimming pared 2 bases from V and 5 bases from J, leaving 10 bases between. There are 15 residues in the CDR3. CDR1 is MNHEY and CDR2 is SMNVEV in the germline V gene (reference sequence). DNA of the CDR3: TGTGCCAGCAGTTTAATGGACAGTAATAATTCACCCCTCCACTTT. It specifies CASSLMDSNNSPLHF.

The chain has TRBV29-1 and TRBJ2-1; 11 bases fit TRBD2. Germline CDR1 is SQVTM and CDR2 is ANQGSEA. CDR3 length equals 16 residues. V gave up 4 bases and J gave up 4 bases; unmatched junction bases: 9. CDR3 in amino acids: CSVVGRSGGGYNEQFF. The CDR3 DNA reads as TGCAGCGTTGTCGGTCGTAGCGGGGGGGGTTACAATGAGCAGTTCTTC.

This clone has only one observation. This chain links TRBV27 with TRBJ2-1; possibly TRBD2 for D (5 bases). This CDR3 comprises 17 residues. Germline CDR1 is MNHEY and CDR2 is SMNVEV (reference sequence). V lost 4 bases to trimming and J lost 7 bases, with 23 bases between them. CDR3 nucleotides: TGTGCCAGCAGTTCAAAGGCAAAGACTCTCACTAGGAATGAGCAGTTCTTC. Its translation is CASSSKAKTLTRNEQFF.

This clone was found once. V usage is TRBV7-9 and J usage is TRBJ1-5; D might be TRBD1 (5 bases). Trimming removed 5 bases at V and 6 bases at J, with 17 bases between. CDR1 and CDR2 (germline): SEHNR, FQNEAQ (reference sequence). The CDR3 sequence is 15 residues long. CDR3 nucleotides: TGTGCCAGCAGCACCGGGGGGATCCCTCTTCAGCCCCAGCATTTT. The encoded protein is CASSTGGIPLQPQHF.

J is TRBJ1-6 and V is TRBV28; TRBD1 aligns across 7 bases. Germline V gives CDR1 MDHEN, CDR2 SYDVKM. The CDR3 loop spans 15 amino acids. V lost 6 bases and J lost 5; bases outside the gene matches: 7. CDR3 region: CASSRRDSHNSPLHF. DNA for the CDR3: TGTGCCAGCAGCCGCCGGGACAGTCATAATTCACCCCTCCACTTT.

The chain combines TRBV28 with TRBJ1-6; a possible D gene is TRBD1 (6 bases). Trimming removed 7 bases from V and 5 bases from J, with 18 bases in between. The CDR3 totals 16 residues. Germline V CDR1 and CDR2: MDHEN, SYDVKM. The CDR3 DNA sequence: TGTGCCAGCACCAACCCGGGGGGCGCGGATAATTCACCCCTCCACTTT. It translates to CASTNPGGADNSPLHF.

This chain's CDR3 is CAWKRLVSSNEQFF. The CDR3 coding sequence is TGTGCCTGGAAGAGACTAGTGTCCAGCAATGAGCAGTTCTTC. The rearrangement uses TRBV30 and TRBJ2-1, with D perhaps matching TRBD2 (6 bases). The germline gives CDR1 GTSNPN, CDR2 SVGIG (reference sequence). This CDR3 has 14 residues. The germline V and J ends were trimmed by 4 bases and 6 bases, with 16 bases remaining between them.

Of note for this clone: The sample has other DNA sequences that encode this CDR3 too. This chain connects TRBV12-3 or TRBV12-4 to TRBJ2-3; D is perhaps TRBD2 (5 bases). Trimming stripped 4 bases from V and 6 bases from J, with 5 bases between. The CDR3 is 11 residues long. This chain's CDR3 is CASSSGDTQYF. CDR3 coding DNA: TGTGCCAGCAGTTCGGGGGATACGCAGTATTTT.

This chain links TRBV9 with TRBJ2-2; 9 bases fit TRBD1. V shed 7 bases and J 1 base; nucleotides not matched to a gene: 2. There are 14 residues in the CDR3. CDR1 is SGDLS, CDR2 YYNGEE, per germline. The CDR3 DNA sequence: TGTGCCAGCGAGGGACAGGGGAACACCGGGGAGCTGTTTTTT. Protein sequence: CASEGQGNTGELFF.